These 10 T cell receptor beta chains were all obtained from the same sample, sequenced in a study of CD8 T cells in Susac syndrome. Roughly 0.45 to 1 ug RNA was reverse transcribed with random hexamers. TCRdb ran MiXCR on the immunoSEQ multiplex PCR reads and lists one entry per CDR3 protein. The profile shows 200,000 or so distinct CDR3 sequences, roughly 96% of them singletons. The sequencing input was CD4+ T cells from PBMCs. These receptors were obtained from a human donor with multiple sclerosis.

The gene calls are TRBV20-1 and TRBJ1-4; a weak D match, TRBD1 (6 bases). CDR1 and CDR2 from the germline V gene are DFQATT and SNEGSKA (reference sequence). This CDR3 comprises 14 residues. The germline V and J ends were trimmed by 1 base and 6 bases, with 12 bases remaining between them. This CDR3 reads CSARGTATYEKLFF. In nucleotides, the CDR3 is TGCAGTGCTAGAGGGACAGCGACCTATGAAAAACTGTTTTTT.

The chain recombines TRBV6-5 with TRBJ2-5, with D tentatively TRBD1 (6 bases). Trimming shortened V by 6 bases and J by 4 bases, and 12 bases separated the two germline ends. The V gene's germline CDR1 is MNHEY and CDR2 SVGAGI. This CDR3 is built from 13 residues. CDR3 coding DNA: TGTGCCAGCAGCCGCAAAGGGGGAGAGACCCAGTACTTC. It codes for CASSRKGGETQYF.

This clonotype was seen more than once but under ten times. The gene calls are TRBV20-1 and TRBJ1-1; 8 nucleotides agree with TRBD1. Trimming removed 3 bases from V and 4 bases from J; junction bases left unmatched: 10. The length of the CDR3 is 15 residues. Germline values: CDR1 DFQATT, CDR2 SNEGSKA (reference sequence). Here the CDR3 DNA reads TGCAGTGCTAGGCCTCCTGACAGGGGATCCACTGAAGCTTTCTTT. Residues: CSARPPDRGSTEAFF.

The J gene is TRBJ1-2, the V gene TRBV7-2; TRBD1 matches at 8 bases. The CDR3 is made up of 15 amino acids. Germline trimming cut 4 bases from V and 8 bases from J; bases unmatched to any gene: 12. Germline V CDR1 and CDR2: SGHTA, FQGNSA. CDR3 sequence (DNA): TGTGCCAGCAGCTGGACGGACAGGGTATTTCGGGGCTACACCTTC. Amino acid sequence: CASSWTDRVFRGYTF.

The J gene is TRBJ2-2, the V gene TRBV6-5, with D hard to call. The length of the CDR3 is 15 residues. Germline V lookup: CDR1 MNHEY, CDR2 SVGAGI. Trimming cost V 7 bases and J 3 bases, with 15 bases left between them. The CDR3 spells CASTPTGSYTGELFF. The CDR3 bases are TGTGCCAGCACCCCAACTGGCTCGTACACCGGGGAGCTGTTTTTT.

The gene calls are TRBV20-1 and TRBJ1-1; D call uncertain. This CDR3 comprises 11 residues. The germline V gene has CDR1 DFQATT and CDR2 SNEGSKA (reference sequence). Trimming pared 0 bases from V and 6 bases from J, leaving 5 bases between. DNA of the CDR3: TGCAGTGCTAGAGATCGGGCTGAAGCTTTCTTT. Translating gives CSARDRAEAFF.

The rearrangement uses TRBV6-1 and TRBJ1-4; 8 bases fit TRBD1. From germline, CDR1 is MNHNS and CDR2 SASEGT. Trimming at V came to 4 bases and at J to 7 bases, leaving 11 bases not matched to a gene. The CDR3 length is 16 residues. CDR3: CASSAHTGTGSEKLFF. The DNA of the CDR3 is TGTGCCAGCAGTGCCCATACCGGGACAGGCTCTGAAAAACTGTTTTTT.

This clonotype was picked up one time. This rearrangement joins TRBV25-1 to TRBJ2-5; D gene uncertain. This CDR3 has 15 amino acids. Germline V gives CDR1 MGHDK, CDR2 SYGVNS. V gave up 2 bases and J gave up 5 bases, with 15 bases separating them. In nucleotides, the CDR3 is TGTGCCAGCAGTGAAATCTCCCCCTTATGGGAGACCCAGTACTTC. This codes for CASSEISPLWETQYF.

CDR3 nucleotides: TGCGCCAGCAGCCAAGATACCAGGGAGGTCTACAATGAGCAGTTCTTC. Encoded protein: CASSQDTREVYNEQFF. This chain connects TRBV4-1 to TRBJ2-1, with D perhaps matching TRBD2 (6 bases). There are 16 residues in the CDR3. V lost 0 bases, J lost 3 bases, and 12 bases lay in between. CDR1 MGHRA and CDR2 YSYEKL come from the germline V gene.

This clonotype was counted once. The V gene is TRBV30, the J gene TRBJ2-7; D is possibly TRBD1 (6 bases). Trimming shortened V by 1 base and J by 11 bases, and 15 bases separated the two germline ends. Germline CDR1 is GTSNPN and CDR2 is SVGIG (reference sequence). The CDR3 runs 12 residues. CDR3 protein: CAWSGQGIRKYF. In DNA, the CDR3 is TGTGCCTGGAGTGGTCAGGGGATTCGAAAGTACTTC.